This TCR beta chain was sequenced during a study of T cells after posttransplantation cyclophosphamide. Notes on the study in general: TRB clonality was highly associated with recipient CMV seropositivity and reactivation. Donor-recipient repertoire similarity was low at 1-2 months, rising over year one.

The naive gate required viable CD3+CD4+ or CD3+CD8+ cells with CCR7+CD45RA+CD45RO-CD95-CD27+CD28+ phenotype. Per germline, CDR1 SSHAT and CDR2 FNYEAQ (reference sequence). V lost 2 bases to trimming and J lost 0 bases, with 7 bases between them. The CDR3 is 14 residues long. The table lists this clone with a count of one. Its antigen is not known. The protocol was immunoSEQ multiplex PCR, while the TCRdb copy is restricted to in-frame clones and leaves out a portion. This repertoire shows tens of thousands of clones, 75% to 95% found once; its top ten account for 0.1%. Specimen: naive CD4+ T cells sorted from blood. J is TRBJ2-5 and V is TRBV7-7; TRBD1 is a possible D gene (6 bases). This receptor was identified in a man aged 25-45 years in good health and a related stem cell transplant donor. The CDR3 nucleotides are TGTGCCAGCAGCTTAAGGGGGAACCAAGAGACCCAGTACTTC. Translating gives CASSLRGNQETQYF.